This T cell receptor (beta chain) was observed in a study of breast tumors, draining lymph nodes, adjacent tissues. This CDR3 spans 14 amino acids. Per the germline V gene, CDR1 is SGHDN and CDR2 is FVKESK. Trimming removed 2 bases from V and 3 bases from J, with 10 bases in between. In its sample, this clonotype was seen many times. From the multiplex PCR reads, TCRdb called clonotypes with MiXCR, one entry per CDR3 protein. The table lists 66,000 or so distinct CDR3 sequences, less than 50% of them singletons. The genes are TRBV14 and TRBJ1-2, with no clear D. Material for sequencing was breast tumor tissue. The sequence was collected from a female donor with breast cancer. Some clones in this sample may be carry-over from other donors' samples. For the CDR3, the DNA is TGTGCCAGCAGCCAAACGCAGGTCTACTATGGCTACACCTTC. Its translation is CASSQTQVYYGYTF.